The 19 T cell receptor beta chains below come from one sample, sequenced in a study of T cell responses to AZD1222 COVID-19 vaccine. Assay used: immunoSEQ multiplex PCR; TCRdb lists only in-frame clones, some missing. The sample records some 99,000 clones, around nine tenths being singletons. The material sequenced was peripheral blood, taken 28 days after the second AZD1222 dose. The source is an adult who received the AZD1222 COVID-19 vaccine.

In nucleotides, the CDR3 is TGTGCCAGCAGCTTAGAAATAACTAGCGGGAGGAATGAGCAGTTCTTC. Residues: CASSLEITSGRNEQFF. The J gene is TRBJ2-1, the V gene TRBV11-3; the match to TRBD2 covers 12 bases. The V segment lost 0 bases and the J segment 7 bases; nucleotides outside the gene matches: 4. Germline CDR1 is SGHNT and CDR2 is YENEEA. The CDR3 runs to 16 residues.

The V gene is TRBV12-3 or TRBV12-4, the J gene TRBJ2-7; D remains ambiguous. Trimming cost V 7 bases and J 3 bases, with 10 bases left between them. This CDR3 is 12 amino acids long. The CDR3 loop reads CASTRTYYEQYF. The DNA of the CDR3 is TGTGCCAGCACCCGGACGTACTACGAGCAGTACTTC.

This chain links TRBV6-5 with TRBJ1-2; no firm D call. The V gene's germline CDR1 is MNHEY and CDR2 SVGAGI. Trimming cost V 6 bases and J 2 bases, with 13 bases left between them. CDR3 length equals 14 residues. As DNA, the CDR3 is TGTGCCAGCAGCAAAGGGCAGATGAACTATGGCTACACCTTC. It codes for CASSKGQMNYGYTF.

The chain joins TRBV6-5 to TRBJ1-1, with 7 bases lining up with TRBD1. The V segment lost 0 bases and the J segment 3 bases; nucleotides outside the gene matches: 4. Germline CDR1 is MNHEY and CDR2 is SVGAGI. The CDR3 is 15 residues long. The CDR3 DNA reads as TGTGCCAGCAGTTACTCGAGACAGGGAGACACTGAAGCTTTCTTT. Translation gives CASSYSRQGDTEAFF.

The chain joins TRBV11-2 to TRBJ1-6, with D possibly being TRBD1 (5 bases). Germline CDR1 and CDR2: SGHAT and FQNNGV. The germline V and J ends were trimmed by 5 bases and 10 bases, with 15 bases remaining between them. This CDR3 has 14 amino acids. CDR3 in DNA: TGTGCCAGCAGCCCGACAGAGGGTGACTCACCCCTCCACTTT. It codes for CASSPTEGDSPLHF.

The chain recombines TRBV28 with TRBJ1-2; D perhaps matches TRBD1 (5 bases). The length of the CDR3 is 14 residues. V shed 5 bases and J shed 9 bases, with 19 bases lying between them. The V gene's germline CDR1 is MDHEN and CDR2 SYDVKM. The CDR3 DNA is TGTGCCAGCAGTACGCAGGGCGATGGGTCGAGCTACACCTTC. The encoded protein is CASSTQGDGSSYTF.

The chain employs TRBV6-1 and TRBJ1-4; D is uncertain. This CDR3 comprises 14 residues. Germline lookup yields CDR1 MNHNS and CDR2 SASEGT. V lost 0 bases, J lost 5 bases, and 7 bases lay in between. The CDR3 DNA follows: TGTGCCAGCAGTGAAGCCGGGAGGAATGAAAAACTGTTTTTT. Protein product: CASSEAGRNEKLFF.

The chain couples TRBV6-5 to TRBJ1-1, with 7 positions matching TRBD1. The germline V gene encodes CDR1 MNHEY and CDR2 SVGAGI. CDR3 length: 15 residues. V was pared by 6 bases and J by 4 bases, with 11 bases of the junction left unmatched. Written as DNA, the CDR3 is TGTGCCAGCAGCCATAAGGACAGGTCGATCACTGAAGCTTTCTTT. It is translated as CASSHKDRSITEAFF.

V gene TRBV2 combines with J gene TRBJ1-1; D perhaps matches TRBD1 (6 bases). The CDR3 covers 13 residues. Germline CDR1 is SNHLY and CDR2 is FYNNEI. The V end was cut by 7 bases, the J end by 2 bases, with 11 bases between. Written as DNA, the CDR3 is TGTGCCAGCAATTTACAGGGCAACACTGAAGCTTTCTTT. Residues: CASNLQGNTEAFF.

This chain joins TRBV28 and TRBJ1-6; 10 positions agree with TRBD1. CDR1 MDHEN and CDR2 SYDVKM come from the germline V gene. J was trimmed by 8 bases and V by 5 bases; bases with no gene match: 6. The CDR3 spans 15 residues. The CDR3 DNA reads TGTGCCAGCAGTCGGTCCGGGACAGGGGATTCACCCCTCCACTTT. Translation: CASSRSGTGDSPLHF.

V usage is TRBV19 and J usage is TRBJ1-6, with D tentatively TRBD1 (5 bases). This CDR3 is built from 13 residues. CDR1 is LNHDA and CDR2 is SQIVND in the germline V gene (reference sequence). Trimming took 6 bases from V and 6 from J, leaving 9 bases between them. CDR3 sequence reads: CASRRQINSPLHF. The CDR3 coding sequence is TGTGCCAGTAGACGACAGATTAATTCACCCCTCCACTTT.

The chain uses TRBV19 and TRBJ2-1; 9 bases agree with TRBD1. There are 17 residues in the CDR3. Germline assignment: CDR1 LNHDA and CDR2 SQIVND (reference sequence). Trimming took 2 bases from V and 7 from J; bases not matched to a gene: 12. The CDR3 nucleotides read TGTGCCAGTAGTATAAACGGACCGGGACAGGGATGGAATGAGCAGTTCTTC. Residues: CASSINGPGQGWNEQFF.

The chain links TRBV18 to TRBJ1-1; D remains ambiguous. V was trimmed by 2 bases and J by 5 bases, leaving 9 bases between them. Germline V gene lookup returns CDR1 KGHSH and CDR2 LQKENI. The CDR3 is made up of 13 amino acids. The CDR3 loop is CASSPSASTEAFF. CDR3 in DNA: TGTGCCAGCTCACCATCGGCGTCGACTGAAGCTTTCTTT.

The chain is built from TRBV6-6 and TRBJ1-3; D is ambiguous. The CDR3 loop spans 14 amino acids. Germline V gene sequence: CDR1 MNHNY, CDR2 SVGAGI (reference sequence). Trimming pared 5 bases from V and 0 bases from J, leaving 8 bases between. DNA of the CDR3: TGTGCCAGCAGTCTAAGACACTCTGGAAACACCATATATTTT. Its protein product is CASSLRHSGNTIYF.

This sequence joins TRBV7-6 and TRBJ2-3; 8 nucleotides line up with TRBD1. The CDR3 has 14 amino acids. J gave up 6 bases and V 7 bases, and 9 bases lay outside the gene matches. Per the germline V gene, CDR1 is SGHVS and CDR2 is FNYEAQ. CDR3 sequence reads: CASNARGLTDTQYF. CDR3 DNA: TGTGCCAGCAATGCCAGGGGGCTAACGGATACGCAGTATTTT.

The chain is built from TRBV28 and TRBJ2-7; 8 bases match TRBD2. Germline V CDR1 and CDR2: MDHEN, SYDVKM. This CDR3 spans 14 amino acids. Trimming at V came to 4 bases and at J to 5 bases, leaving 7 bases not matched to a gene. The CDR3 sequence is CASSSPAGDNEQYF. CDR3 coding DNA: TGTGCCAGCAGTTCCCCAGCGGGAGACAACGAGCAGTACTTC. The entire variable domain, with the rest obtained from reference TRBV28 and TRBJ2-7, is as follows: DVKVTQSSRYLVKRTGEKVFLECVQDMDHENMFWYRQDPGLGLRLIYFSYDVKMKEKGDIPEGYSVSREKKERFSLILESASTNQTSMYLCASSSPAGDNEQYFGPGTRLTVT.

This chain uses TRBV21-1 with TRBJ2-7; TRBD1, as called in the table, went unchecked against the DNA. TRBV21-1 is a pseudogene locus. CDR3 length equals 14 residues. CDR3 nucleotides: TGTGCCAGCACCTTCGGACAGGGTGGCCACGAGCAGTACTTC. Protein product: CASTFGQGGHEQYF.

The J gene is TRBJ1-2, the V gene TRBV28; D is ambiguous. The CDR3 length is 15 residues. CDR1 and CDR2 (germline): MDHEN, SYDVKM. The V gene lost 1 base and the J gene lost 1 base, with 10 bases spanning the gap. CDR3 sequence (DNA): TGTGCCAGCAGTTTATTGGGCACTGGTAACTATGGCTACACCTTC. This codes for CASSLLGTGNYGYTF.

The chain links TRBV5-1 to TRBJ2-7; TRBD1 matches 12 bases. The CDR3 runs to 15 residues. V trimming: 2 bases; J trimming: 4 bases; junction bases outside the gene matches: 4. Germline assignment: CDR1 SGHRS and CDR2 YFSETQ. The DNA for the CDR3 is TGCGCCAGCAGCTTCGGGACAGGGGGCCCGTACGAGCAGTACTTC. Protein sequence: CASSFGTGGPYEQYF. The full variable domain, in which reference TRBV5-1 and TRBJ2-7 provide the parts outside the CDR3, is KAGVTQTPRYLIKTRGQQVTLSCSPISGHRSVSWYQQTPGQGLQFLFEYFSETQRNKGNFPGRFSGRQFSNSRSEMNVSTLELGDSALYLCASSFGTGGPYEQYFGPGTRLTVT.